This TCR beta chain was sequenced during a study of shared T cell receptors in the human thymus. Clones were sequenced by immunoSEQ multiplex PCR, and TCRdb holds only the in-frame ones, with some missing. The sample lists hundreds of thousands of clones; roughly 90% were seen once. V lost 0 bases, J lost 6 bases, and 12 bases lay in between. CDR3 length: 15 residues. Looked up from germline, CDR1 is SGHVS and CDR2 is FQNEAQ. This same sample was also taken into another study, of human thymus T cells. That paper states: Thymic and blood repertoires appeared to carry a bias in their V and J gene usage. What related research reported was that thymic repertoires overlapped highly among unrelated individuals.

Sequenced sample: thymocytes. This TCR was sampled from a boy less than two years old with a congenital heart defect. J is TRBJ2-1 and V is TRBV7-8; TRBD2 is a possible D gene (6 bases). The CDR3 DNA is TGTGCCAGCAGCTTAGCGCGGGACCCCGGCAATGAGCAGTTCTTC. It is translated as CASSLARDPGNEQFF.